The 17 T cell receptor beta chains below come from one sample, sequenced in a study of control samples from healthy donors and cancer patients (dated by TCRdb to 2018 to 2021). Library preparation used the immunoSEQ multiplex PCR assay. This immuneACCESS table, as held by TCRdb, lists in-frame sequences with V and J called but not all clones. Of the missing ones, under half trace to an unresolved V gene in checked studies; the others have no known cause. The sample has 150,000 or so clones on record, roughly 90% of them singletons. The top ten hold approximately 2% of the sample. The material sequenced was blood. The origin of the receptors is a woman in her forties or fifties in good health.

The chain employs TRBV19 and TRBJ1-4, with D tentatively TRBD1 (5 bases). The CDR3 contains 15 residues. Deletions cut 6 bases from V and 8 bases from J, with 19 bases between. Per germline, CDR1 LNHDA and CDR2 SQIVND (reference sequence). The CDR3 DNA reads TGTGCCAGTAGCCCGCTGATAGGGGCCGGAGAAAAACTGTTTTTT. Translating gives CASSPLIGAGEKLFF.

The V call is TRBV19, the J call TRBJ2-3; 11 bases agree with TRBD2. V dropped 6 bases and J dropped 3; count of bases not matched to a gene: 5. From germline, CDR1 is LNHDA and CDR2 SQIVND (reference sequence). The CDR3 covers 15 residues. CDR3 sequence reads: CASRTSGVSTDTQYF. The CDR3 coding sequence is TGTGCCAGTAGGACTAGCGGGGTCAGTACAGATACGCAGTATTTT.

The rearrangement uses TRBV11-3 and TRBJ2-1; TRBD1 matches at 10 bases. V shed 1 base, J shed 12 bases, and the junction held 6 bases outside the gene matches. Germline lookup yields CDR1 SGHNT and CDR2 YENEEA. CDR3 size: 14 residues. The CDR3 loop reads CASSLGQGAEGQFF. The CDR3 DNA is TGTGCCAGCAGCTTAGGACAGGGGGCGGAGGGGCAGTTCTTC.

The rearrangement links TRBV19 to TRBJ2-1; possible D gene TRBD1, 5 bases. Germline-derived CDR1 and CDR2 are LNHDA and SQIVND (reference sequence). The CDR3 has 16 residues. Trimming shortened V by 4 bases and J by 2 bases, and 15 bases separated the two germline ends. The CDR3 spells CASSRSDRNTYNEQFF. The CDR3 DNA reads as TGTGCCAGTAGTAGATCTGACAGAAATACCTACAATGAGCAGTTCTTC.

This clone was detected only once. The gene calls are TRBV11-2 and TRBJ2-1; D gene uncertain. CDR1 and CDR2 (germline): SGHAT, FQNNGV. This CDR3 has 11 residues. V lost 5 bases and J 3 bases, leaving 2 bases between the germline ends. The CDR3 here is CASSDYNEQFF. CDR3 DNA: TGTGCCAGCAGCGACTACAATGAGCAGTTCTTC.

In DNA form, the CDR3 reads TGCGCCAGCAGCTTGGATGGTAGCGGATTTACCTACAATGAGCAGTTCTTC. Its translation: CASSLDGSGFTYNEQFF. The chain couples TRBV5-1 to TRBJ2-1; D perhaps matches TRBD2 (6 bases). The CDR3 is made up of 17 amino acids. Germline lookup yields CDR1 SGHRS and CDR2 YFSETQ. The ends were cut back, 0 bases at V and 2 bases at J, with 15 bases in the middle.

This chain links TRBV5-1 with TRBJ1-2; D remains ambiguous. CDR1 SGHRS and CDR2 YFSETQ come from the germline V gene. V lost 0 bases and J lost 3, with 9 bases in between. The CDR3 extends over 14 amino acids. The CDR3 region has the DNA TGCGCCAGCAGCTTGGATGCCGTCGACTATGGCTACACCTTC. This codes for CASSLDAVDYGYTF.

The DNA of the CDR3 is TGCAGCGCGACAGGGGGCGAGAACACTGAAGCTTTCTTT. This codes for CSATGGENTEAFF. The rearrangement uses TRBV29-1 and TRBJ1-1; 10 nucleotides line up with TRBD1. J was trimmed by 1 base and V by 7 bases; bases with no gene match: 3. The germline CDR1 and CDR2 sequences are SQVTM and ANQGSEA. This CDR3 is built from 13 residues.

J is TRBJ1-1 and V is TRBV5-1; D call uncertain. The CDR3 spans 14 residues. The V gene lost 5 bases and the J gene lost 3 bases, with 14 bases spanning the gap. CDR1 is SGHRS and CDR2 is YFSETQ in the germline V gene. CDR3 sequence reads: CASRSTRADTEAFF. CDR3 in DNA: TGCGCCAGCAGGAGTACCCGCGCGGACACTGAAGCTTTCTTT.

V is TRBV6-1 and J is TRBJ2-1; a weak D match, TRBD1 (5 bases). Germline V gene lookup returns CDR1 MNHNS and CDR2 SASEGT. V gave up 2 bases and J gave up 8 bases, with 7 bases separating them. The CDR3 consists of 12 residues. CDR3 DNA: TGTGCCAGCAGTGAAACAGGCTATGAGCAGTTCTTC. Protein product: CASSETGYEQFF.

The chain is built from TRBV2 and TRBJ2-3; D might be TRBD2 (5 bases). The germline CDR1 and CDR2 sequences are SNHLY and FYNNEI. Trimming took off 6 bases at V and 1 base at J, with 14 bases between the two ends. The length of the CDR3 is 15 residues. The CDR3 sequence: CASRVARSGTDTQYF. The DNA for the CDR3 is TGTGCCAGCAGAGTAGCGCGGTCGGGCACAGATACGCAGTATTTT.

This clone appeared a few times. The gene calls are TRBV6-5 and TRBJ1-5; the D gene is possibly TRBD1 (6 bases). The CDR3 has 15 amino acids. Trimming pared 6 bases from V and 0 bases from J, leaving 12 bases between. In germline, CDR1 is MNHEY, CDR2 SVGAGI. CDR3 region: CASRRQAYSNQPQHF. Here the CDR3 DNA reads TGTGCCAGCAGAAGACAGGCCTATAGCAATCAGCCCCAGCATTTT.

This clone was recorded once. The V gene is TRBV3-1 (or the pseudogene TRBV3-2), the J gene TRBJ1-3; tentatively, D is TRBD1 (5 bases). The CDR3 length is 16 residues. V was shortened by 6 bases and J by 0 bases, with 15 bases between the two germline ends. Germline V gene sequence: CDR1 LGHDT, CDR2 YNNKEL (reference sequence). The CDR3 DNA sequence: TGTGCCAGCAGACCCACCGGGACCTACTCTGGAAACACCATATATTTT. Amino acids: CASRPTGTYSGNTIYF.

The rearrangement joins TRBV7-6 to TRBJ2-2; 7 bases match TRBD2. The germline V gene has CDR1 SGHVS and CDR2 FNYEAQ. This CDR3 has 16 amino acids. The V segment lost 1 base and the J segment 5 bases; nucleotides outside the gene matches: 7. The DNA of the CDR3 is TGTGCCAGCAGCTTAGGGGCGGGAGACGAAACCGGGGAGCTGTTTTTT. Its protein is CASSLGAGDETGELFF.

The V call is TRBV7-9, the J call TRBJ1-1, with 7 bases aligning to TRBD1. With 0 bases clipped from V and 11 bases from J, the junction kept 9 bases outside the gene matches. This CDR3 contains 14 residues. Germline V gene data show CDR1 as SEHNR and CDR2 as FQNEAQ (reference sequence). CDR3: CASSLASETGRAFF. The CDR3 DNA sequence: TGTGCCAGCAGCTTAGCATCCGAGACAGGGCGGGCTTTCTTT.

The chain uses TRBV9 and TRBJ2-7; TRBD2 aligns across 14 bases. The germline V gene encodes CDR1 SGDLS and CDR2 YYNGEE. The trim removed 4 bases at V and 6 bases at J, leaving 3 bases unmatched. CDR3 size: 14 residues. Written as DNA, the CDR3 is TGTGCCAGCAGCACCGGGACTAGCGGGAGCGAGCAGTACTTC. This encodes CASSTGTSGSEQYF.

CDR3 coding DNA: TGTGCCAGCAGCGTAGCGGCAGGTGCCATCTATGGCTACACCTTC. As protein: CASSVAAGAIYGYTF. The chain links TRBV9 to TRBJ1-2; D is undetermined. The CDR3 runs to 15 residues. V was cut by 0 bases and J by 4 bases, with 13 bases left in between. Germline CDR1 SGDLS, CDR2 YYNGEE.